These 29 T cell receptor beta chains share one sample of origin, sequenced in a study of cytomegalovirus exposure and HLA in healthy donors. PCR used 60 Vbeta primers and 13 Jbeta primers. Libraries were prepared by immunoSEQ multiplex PCR; TCRdb keeps only in-frame clonotypes and omits some of them. The sample lists fewer than 110,000 clones; approximately 75% were seen once. Sequences were obtained from PBMCs. The receptors come from a woman aged 40 to 55 in good health and CMV-seronegative.

The CDR3 bases are TGTGCCAGCAGCCCAGACGAGGCTAGCTCCTACGAGCAGTACTTC. Protein: CASSPDEASSYEQYF. The chain links TRBV4-2 to TRBJ2-7; D not certain. The length of the CDR3 is 15 residues. The germline gives CDR1 LGHNA, CDR2 YNFKEQ. Trimming pared 4 bases from V and 0 bases from J, leaving 13 bases between.

CDR3 amino acids: CSVGTGELDGYTF. Written as DNA, the CDR3 is TGCAGCGTGGGGACAGGGGAGTTGGATGGCTACACCTTC. The chain couples TRBV29-1 to TRBJ1-2, with 10 bases lining up with TRBD1. The CDR3 covers 13 residues. Germline V CDR1 and CDR2: SQVTM, ANQGSEA. The junction had 7 bases not matched to a gene; V was cut back by 6 bases and J by 6 bases.

With respect to this clone: The junction departs from the called germline gene at one end, perhaps through a read error. The chain joins TRBV7-9 to TRBJ2-7; D remains unclear. Germline V gene lookup returns CDR1 SEHNR and CDR2 FQNEAQ (reference sequence). This CDR3 contains 12 residues. The DNA for the CDR3 is TGTTCCAGCAGCCTAACCCTGTCCGAGCAGTACTTC. Amino acids: CSSSLTLSEQYF. Combining the CDR3 with reference TRBV7-9 and TRBJ2-7 gives the whole variable domain DTGVSQNPRHKITKRGQNVTFRCDPISEHNRLYWYRQTLGQGPEFLTYFQNEAQLEKSRLLSDRFSAERPKGSFSTLEIQRTEQGDSAMYLCSSSLTLSEQYFGPGTRLTVT.

The chain carries TRBV30 and TRBJ2-2, with 11 positions matching TRBD1. This CDR3 is built from 17 residues. Germline CDR1 is GTSNPN and CDR2 is SVGIG (reference sequence). With V trimmed by 4 bases and J by 9 bases, 16 bases remained unmatched. The CDR3 is CAWNLAPSGQGGRELFF. The CDR3 nucleotides read TGTGCCTGGAACCTAGCCCCCTCGGGACAGGGGGGCAGGGAGCTGTTTTTT.

This chain connects TRBV6-5 to TRBJ2-7; possibly TRBD1 for D (6 bases). Germline lookup yields CDR1 MNHEY and CDR2 SVGAGI. Between the trimmed V and J ends, which lost 7 bases and 5 bases, there was a span of 21 bases. CDR3 length equals 15 residues. The CDR3 is CASTISGPQGNEQYF. Here the CDR3 DNA reads TGTGCCAGCACTATATCCGGGCCTCAGGGGAACGAGCAGTACTTC.

The chain combines TRBV19 with TRBJ2-4, with D perhaps matching TRBD1 (7 bases). This CDR3 spans 18 amino acids. CDR1 and CDR2 (germline): LNHDA, SQIVND (reference sequence). V gave up 6 bases and J gave up 3 bases, with 24 bases separating them. For the CDR3, the DNA is TGTGCCAGTAGGGGGACTGAGGGGGCTTTCTTTGGCAAAAACATTCAGTACTTC. It is translated as CASRGTEGAFFGKNIQYF.

V and J are TRBV13 and TRBJ1-6; 9 bases are a match to TRBD1. The CDR3 spans 17 residues. V shed 4 bases, J shed 0 bases, and the junction held 4 bases outside the gene matches. The germline CDR1 and CDR2 sequences are PRHDT and FYEKMQ (reference sequence). CDR3 region: CASSYATGGSYNSPLHF. CDR3 DNA sequence: TGTGCCAGCAGCTATGCGACAGGGGGCTCCTATAATTCACCCCTCCACTTT.

The CDR3 nucleotides read TGTGCCAGCAGCTTGCGGGGGGGCACAGATACGCAGTATTTT. Protein: CASSLRGGTDTQYF. This sequence joins TRBV6-4 and TRBJ2-3; 8 bases map to TRBD2. The J segment lost 1 base and the V segment lost 6 bases, leaving 3 bases of the junction unmatched. CDR1 is MRHNA and CDR2 is SNTAGT in the germline V gene. This CDR3 is 14 amino acids long.

The V call is TRBV29-1, the J call TRBJ1-2, with D possibly matching TRBD1 (6 bases). Deletions cut 8 bases from V and 4 bases from J, with 17 bases between. The CDR3 is made up of 13 amino acids. CDR1 is SQVTM and CDR2 is ANQGSEA in the germline V gene. The CDR3 nucleotides read TGCAGCTCCGCTGGGGGCGCAGGCTATGGCTACACCTTC. It codes for CSSAGGAGYGYTF.

The chain couples TRBV5-1 to TRBJ2-1; TRBD1 aligns across 8 bases. V lost 0 bases to trimming and J lost 4 bases; unmatched junction nucleotides: 3. The CDR3 is 15 residues long. Germline CDR1 reads SGHRS; CDR2 reads YFSETQ. This CDR3 is CASSLVDRAYNEQFF. In nucleotides, the CDR3 is TGCGCCAGCAGCTTGGTGGACAGGGCTTACAATGAGCAGTTCTTC.

The table lists this clone with a count of one. Other DNA variants within this sample encode the same CDR3. The CDR3, as DNA: TGTGCCAGCAGTTTGGGGACTACCTACGAGCAGTACTTC. It translates to CASSLGTTYEQYF. The rearrangement uses TRBV27 and TRBJ2-7, with TRBD2 matching 7 bases. The CDR3 covers 13 residues. The V and J ends lost 3 bases and 2 bases, in that order; junction bases with no gene match: 1. CDR1 is MNHEY, CDR2 SMNVEV, per germline (reference sequence).

The chain has TRBV29-1 and TRBJ1-5, with D possibly matching TRBD1 (5 bases). The V gene's germline CDR1 is SQVTM and CDR2 ANQGSEA. The CDR3 is 12 amino acids. Trimming cost V 7 bases and J 2 bases, with 9 bases left between them. Here the CDR3 reads CSGGEGNQPQHF. The CDR3 nucleotides are TGCAGCGGGGGGGAAGGCAATCAGCCCCAGCATTTT.

The V call is TRBV19, the J call TRBJ2-1; TRBD1 aligns across 9 bases. The germline V gene encodes CDR1 LNHDA and CDR2 SQIVND (reference sequence). CDR3 length equals 14 residues. V shed 5 bases and J 8 bases; nucleotides not matched to a gene: 7. CDR3 sequence: CASSRQGVSDEQFF. The CDR3 DNA reads TGTGCCAGTAGTCGACAGGGGGTGTCTGATGAGCAGTTCTTC.

This clone was detected only once. The V gene is TRBV7-2, the J gene TRBJ2-7; D possibly corresponds to TRBD1 (7 bases). Germline lookup yields CDR1 SGHTA and CDR2 FQGNSA. CDR3 size: 17 residues. The V end was cut by 5 bases, the J end by 1 base, with 21 bases between. The CDR3 bases are TGTGCCAGCAGCAAGGGGGGAGGACAGGATTCATCCTACGAGCAGTACTTC. Protein sequence: CASSKGGGQDSSYEQYF.

The genes are TRBV30 and TRBJ1-3; no clear D gene. The germline V gene encodes CDR1 GTSNPN and CDR2 SVGIG (reference sequence). The CDR3 is made up of 13 amino acids. V was clipped by 0 bases and J by 4 bases, with 7 bases between them. The CDR3 here is CAWSVGSGNTIYF. The CDR3, as DNA: TGTGCCTGGAGTGTTGGCTCGGGAAACACCATATATTTT. The whole variable domain, remainder taken from reference TRBV30 and TRBJ1-3, is SQTIHQWPATLVQPVGSPLSLECTVEGTSNPNLYWYRQAAGRGLQLLFYSVGIGQISSEVPQNLSASRPQDRQFILSSKKLLLSDSGFYLCAWSVGSGNTIYFGEGSWLTVV.

This chain links TRBV2 with TRBJ1-1; D remains unclear. The CDR3 has 13 residues. Between the trimmed V and J ends, which lost 7 bases and 4 bases, there was a span of 13 bases. Germline assignment: CDR1 SNHLY and CDR2 FYNNEI. The CDR3, as DNA: TGTGCCAGCAAGCGCTGGGAGAGCACTGAAGCTTTCTTT. Protein product: CASKRWESTEAFF.

The chain carries TRBV5-1 and TRBJ2-1; D call uncertain. CDR3 length equals 14 residues. V was trimmed by 1 base and J by 6 bases, leaving 11 bases between them. Per the germline V gene, CDR1 is SGHRS and CDR2 is YFSETQ. CDR3: CASSLSLAANEQFF. The CDR3 coding sequence is TGCGCCAGCAGCTTGAGTTTAGCCGCCAATGAGCAGTTCTTC.

The CDR3 spells CAISLSLLRDQETQYF. For the CDR3, the DNA is TGTGCCATCAGTCTCTCCCTCCTCCGGGACCAAGAGACCCAGTACTTC. The chain joins TRBV10-3 to TRBJ2-5; D call uncertain. This CDR3 contains 16 residues. The germline V gene encodes CDR1 ENHRY and CDR2 SYGVKD. V lost 5 bases to trimming and J lost 0 bases, with 16 bases between them.

The genes are TRBV14 and TRBJ2-1; TRBD2 matches at 9 bases. The CDR3 runs 17 residues. Germline V gene lookup returns CDR1 SGHDN and CDR2 FVKESK. Germline trimming cut 1 base from V and 4 bases from J; bases unmatched to any gene: 8. The CDR3 region is CASSQVFRTSEYNEQFF. The CDR3 DNA reads as TGTGCCAGCAGCCAAGTTTTCCGGACTAGCGAATACAATGAGCAGTTCTTC.

This clone was counted a single time. This CDR3 is also generated by other DNA sequences in the sample. V usage is TRBV18 and J usage is TRBJ1-2; TRBD1 is a possible D gene (5 bases). The CDR3 runs 13 residues. Germline assignment: CDR1 KGHSH and CDR2 LQKENI. V lost 3 bases to trimming and J lost 4 bases, with 9 bases between them. CDR3 protein: CASSPPGGYGYTF. CDR3 nucleotides: TGTGCCAGCTCACCGCCGGGGGGCTATGGCTACACCTTC.

This chain connects TRBV6-6 to TRBJ2-7; TRBD1 matches at 9 bases. CDR1 is MNHNY and CDR2 is SVGAGI in the germline V gene (reference sequence). Unmatched junction bases numbered 6, after V lost 6 bases and J lost 3 bases. The CDR3 extends over 14 amino acids. The CDR3 bases are TGTGCCAGCAGGGAAACAGGGGGCGTCTACGAGCAGTACTTC. Translated: CASRETGGVYEQYF.

The chain carries TRBV9 and TRBJ2-5, with D perhaps TRBD2 (7 bases). The DNA end is more similar to TRBJ2-7, so the J call may be wrong. The CDR3 consists of 15 residues. CDR1 is SGDLS, CDR2 YYNGEE, per germline. CDR3 coding DNA: TGTGCCAGCAGCGTAGCCGGAGGCGGGGGCAACGAGCAGTACTTC. As protein: CASSVAGGGGNEQYF.

This chain uses TRBV30 with TRBJ1-3; D is possibly TRBD1 (5 bases). CDR3 length: 14 residues. V lost 5 bases, J lost 1 base, and 12 bases lay in between. Germline assignment: CDR1 GTSNPN and CDR2 SVGIG (reference sequence). The CDR3 DNA reads as TGTGCCTGGGCCCGAGACAGTTCTGGAAACACCATATATTTT. This translates into CAWARDSSGNTIYF.

The chain is built from TRBV6-1 and TRBJ2-7, with 9 bases matching TRBD1. The CDR3 runs 13 residues. V trimming: 8 bases; J trimming: 4 bases; junction bases outside the gene matches: 6. Germline V gene data show CDR1 as MNHNS and CDR2 as SASEGT. Here the CDR3 reads CASRQGGRYEQYF. Written as DNA, the CDR3 is TGTGCCAGCCGACAGGGGGGTCGTTACGAGCAGTACTTC.

The gene calls are TRBV7-2 and TRBJ2-7, with 12 nucleotides matching TRBD2. Trimming at V came to 11 bases and at J to 9 bases, leaving 11 bases not matched to a gene. Germline V CDR1 and CDR2: SGHTA, FQGNSA. CDR3 length: 13 residues. Here the CDR3 reads CAPEASGGAGQYF. CDR3 nucleotide sequence: TGTGCCCCTGAAGCTAGCGGGGGGGCCGGGCAGTACTTC.

This clone has only one observation. CDR3: CASSMFDRPTYEQYF. The CDR3, as DNA: TGTGCCAGTAGTATGTTCGACAGACCTACCTACGAGCAGTACTTC. This chain links TRBV19 with TRBJ2-7; tentatively, D is TRBD1 (5 bases). Trimming shortened V by 3 bases and J by 2 bases, and 14 bases separated the two germline ends. This CDR3 region has 15 residues. From germline, CDR1 is LNHDA and CDR2 SQIVND (reference sequence). The variable domain in full, with the rest retrieved from reference TRBV19 and TRBJ2-7, is DGGITQSPKYLFRKEGQNVTLSCEQNLNHDAMYWYRQDPGQGLRLIYYSQIVNDFQKGDIAEGYSVSREKKESFPLTVTSAQKNPTAFYLCASSMFDRPTYEQYFGPGTRLTVT.

The chain employs TRBV27 and TRBJ2-1; possibly TRBD1 for D (5 bases). Germline lookup yields CDR1 MNHEY and CDR2 SMNVEV (reference sequence). CDR3 length: 15 residues. Deletions cut 5 bases from V and 7 bases from J, with 18 bases between. CDR3 protein: CASSTPGSATNEQFF. The CDR3 nucleotides read TGTGCCAGCAGTACGCCAGGGTCGGCTACGAATGAGCAGTTCTTC.

V is TRBV25-1 and J is TRBJ1-2; D is unresolved. The ends were cut back, 2 bases at V and 7 bases at J, with 11 bases in the middle. The CDR3 runs 13 residues. CDR1 MGHDK and CDR2 SYGVNS come from the germline V gene. The CDR3, as DNA: TGTGCCAGCAGTGAACTGCGATCTAGTGGCTACACCTTC. Its protein product is CASSELRSSGYTF.

The chain carries TRBV2 and TRBJ1-6, with 7 bases matching TRBD1. The CDR3 length is 16 residues. Germline loops: CDR1 SNHLY, CDR2 FYNNEI. With 9 bases clipped from V and 1 base from J, the junction kept 9 bases outside the gene matches. CDR3: CASRTGPPSYNSPLHF. In nucleotides, the CDR3 is TGTGCCAGTCGGACAGGTCCACCATCCTATAATTCACCCCTCCACTTT.